This note documents a single T cell receptor (beta chain) sequence. The CDR3 sequence is 15 residues long. Trimming at V came to 2 bases and at J to 1 base, leaving 1 base not matched to a gene. Germline V lookup: CDR1 SGHRS, CDR2 YFSETQ. Assay: immunoSEQ multiplex PCR; the TCRdb copy retains only in-frame clones and omits some. This sample has approximately 27,000 clones, with 76% found just once. This record comes from a study of memory CD4+ T cells and cytomegalovirus serostatus. Single viable CD3+CD4+CD8-CD45RO+ cells were sorted as the memory CD4+ T cells. CD4+ T cells were isolated by positive magnetic selection.

This TCR was sampled from an adult in good health and CMV-seronegative. Source material: memory CD4+ T cells from blood. The chain uses TRBV5-1 and TRBJ2-2; TRBD2 matches at 8 bases. The CDR3 sequence is CASSLTSGNTGELFF. The CDR3 DNA is TGCGCCAGCAGCTTAACTAGCGGGAACACCGGGGAGCTGTTTTTT.